This TCR beta chain was captured by sequencing in a study of patients and donors after allogeneic stem cell transplantation. TCRdb processed the RT-PCR reads anew with MiXCR; each CDR3 protein has one entry. Seen here are approximately 160,000 distinct CDR3 sequences, around 30% observed once, and the top ten hold about 3.3%. Trimming pared 1 base from V and 2 bases from J, leaving 12 bases between. The CDR3 extends over 16 amino acids. CDR1 and CDR2 from the germline V gene are SGHTA and FQGTGA. Material: blood, either unsorted or a sorted T cell fraction (not recorded which). V is TRBV7-3 and J is TRBJ2-1; D is tentatively TRBD1 or TRBD2 (5 bases each). This sequence originates from a human donor who was either an allogeneic HSCT recipient or a stem cell or donor lymphocyte infusion donor (not recorded which). It is not recorded whose cells these are; they may come from a transplant donor. The CDR3, as DNA: TGTGCCAGCAGCTTAAGGGACGGGTTCACCTACAATGAGCAGTTCTTC. Amino acids: CASSLRDGFTYNEQFF.